This T cell receptor beta chain stems from a study of T cells expressing NK-cell markers. The overall study: It was from sorted CD3+CD56+NKG2C+, CD3+CD56+NKG2C- and CD3+CD56-NKG2C+ T cells that TCR beta repertoires came. The study's findings and limits: HCMV specificity of expanded NKG2C+ T cell clones remained unclear. In over 5 donors, dominant CD3+CD56+NKG2C+ clonotypes ranked among the top 10 CD8+ clonotypes.

Concerning this clonotype: Its antigen is still unknown.

TCR beta cDNA was made by 5'RACE template switching with UMIs. From its re-call of the 5' RACE reads, TCRdb lists each CDR3 protein once, without DNA. Here the sample table reports 500,000 or so distinct CDR3 sequences. The CDR3 runs to 15 residues. Germline CDR1 reads SGHRS; CDR2 reads YFSETQ. The chain links TRBV5-1 to TRBJ2-3; TCRdb selects TRBD2, and the lack of DNA leaves this call unchecked. The source material was blood T cells: a sorted CD56 or NKG2C T cell subset, CD4+ or CD8+ T cells, or bulk PBMC T cells (not recorded which). This sequence originates from a man between 18 and 35 years old in good health. This chain's CDR3 is CASSLSGTSPDTQYF. The full variable domain, rest sourced from reference TRBV5-1 and TRBJ2-3, is KAGVTQTPRYLIKTRGQQVTLSCSPISGHRSVSWYQQTPGQGLQFLFEYFSETQRNKGNFPGRFSGRQFSNSRSEMNVSTLELGDSALYLCASSLSGTSPDTQYFGPGTRLTVL.